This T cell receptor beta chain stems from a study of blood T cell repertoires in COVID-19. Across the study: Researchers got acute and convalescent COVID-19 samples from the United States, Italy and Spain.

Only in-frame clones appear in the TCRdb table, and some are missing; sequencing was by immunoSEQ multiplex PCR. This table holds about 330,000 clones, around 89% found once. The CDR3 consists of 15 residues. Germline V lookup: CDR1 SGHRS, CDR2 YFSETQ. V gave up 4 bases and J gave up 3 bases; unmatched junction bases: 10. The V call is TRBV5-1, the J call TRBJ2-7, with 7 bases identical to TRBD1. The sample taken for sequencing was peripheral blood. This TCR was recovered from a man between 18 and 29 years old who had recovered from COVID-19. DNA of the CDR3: TGCGCCAGCAGCGCCGTAAACAGGGGTCGCTACGAGCAGTACTTC. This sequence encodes CASSAVNRGRYEQYF.